This TCR beta chain was recorded in a study of OX40 agonist ivuxolimab in advanced cancers. Findings and limits, study-wide: The antigen specificity of the peripheral T cells (those that were expanded) was not determined. People who partly responded at 0.1-3.0 mg/kg had some of the least clonal expansion seen.

This CDR3 has 15 amino acids. V gave up 5 bases and J gave up 7 bases, with 17 bases separating them. CDR1 SEHNR and CDR2 FQNEAQ come from the germline V gene (reference sequence). Comment on this clone: Its antigen is not identified.

The table came from immunoSEQ multiplex PCR; TCRdb's copy has only in-frame clones and leaves some out. The sample holds 55,000 to 65,000 clones, more than 80% seen once. The V and J genes are TRBV7-9 and TRBJ1-4; tentatively, D is TRBD1 (5 bases). The sample was CD4+ or CD8+ T cells sorted from blood, taken in a trial of the OX40 agonist ivuxolimab. The receptor was derived from an adult with an advanced solid tumor such as melanoma, head and neck, liver or kidney cancer. CDR3 protein: CASSPGGSVGEKLFF. DNA for the CDR3: TGTGCCAGCAGCCCGGGGGGATCGGTTGGTGAAAAACTGTTTTTT.